This T cell receptor (beta chain) was identified during a study of T cell repertoires in cytomegalovirus infection. The study, taken as a whole, reports: Clonotype analysis showed dominance of the ex vivo response by HLA-C-restricted CMV-specific TCR beta clonotypes. Cumulated frequencies of public TCR beta families served to identify carriers of CMV plus the relevant HLA.

This clonotype appeared a few times. Its antigen is still unknown. The V gene lost 0 bases and the J gene lost 4 bases, with 7 bases spanning the gap. Germline V gene data show CDR1 as SQVTM and CDR2 as ANQGSEA. This CDR3 is 12 amino acids long. TCRdb reprocessed the reads via MiXCR and lists one record per CDR3 protein. The profile shows some 180,000 distinct CDR3 sequences, roughly 17% of them singletons. Sequencing was done on a sample of CD8+ T cells from PBMCs. J is TRBJ2-7 and V is TRBV29-1; D is undetermined. The source of this sequence is a human donor in good health (CMV status not recorded). Some clones in this sample may be carry-over from other donors' samples. CDR3 loop: CSVEDTGYEQYF. The CDR3 DNA is TGCAGCGTTGAAGATACCGGGTACGAGCAGTACTTC.